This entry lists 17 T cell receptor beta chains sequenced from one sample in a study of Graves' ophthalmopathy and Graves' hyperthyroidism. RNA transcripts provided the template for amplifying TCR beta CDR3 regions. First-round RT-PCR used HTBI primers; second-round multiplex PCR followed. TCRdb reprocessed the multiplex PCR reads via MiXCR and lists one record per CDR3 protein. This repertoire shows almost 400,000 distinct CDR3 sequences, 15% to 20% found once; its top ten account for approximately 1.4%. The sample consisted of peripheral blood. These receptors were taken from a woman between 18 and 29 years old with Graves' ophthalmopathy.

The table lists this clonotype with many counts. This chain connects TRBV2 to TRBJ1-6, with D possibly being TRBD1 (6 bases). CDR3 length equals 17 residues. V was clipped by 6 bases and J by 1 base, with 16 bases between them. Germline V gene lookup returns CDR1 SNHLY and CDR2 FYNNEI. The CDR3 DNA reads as TGTGCCAGCAGCGTCCGACAGGTTGAGTCCTATAATTCACCCCTCCACTTT. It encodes CASSVRQVESYNSPLHF.

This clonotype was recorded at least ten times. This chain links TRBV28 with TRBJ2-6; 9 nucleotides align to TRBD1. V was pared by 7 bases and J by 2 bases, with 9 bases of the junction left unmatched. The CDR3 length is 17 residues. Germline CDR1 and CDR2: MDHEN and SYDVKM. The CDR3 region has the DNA TGTGCCAGCACCCCGCGGGACAGGGAGCCTGGGGCCAACGTCCTGACTTTC. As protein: CASTPRDREPGANVLTF.

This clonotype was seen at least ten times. The CDR3 is CSVRPRGGQNTEAFF. The CDR3 nucleotides are TGCAGCGTCAGACCGAGAGGGGGGCAGAACACTGAAGCTTTCTTT. The genes are TRBV29-1 and TRBJ1-1, with D perhaps TRBD1 (6 bases). The CDR3 extends over 15 amino acids. CDR1 and CDR2 (germline): SQVTM, ANQGSEA. Deletions cut 6 bases from V and 1 base from J, with 18 bases between.

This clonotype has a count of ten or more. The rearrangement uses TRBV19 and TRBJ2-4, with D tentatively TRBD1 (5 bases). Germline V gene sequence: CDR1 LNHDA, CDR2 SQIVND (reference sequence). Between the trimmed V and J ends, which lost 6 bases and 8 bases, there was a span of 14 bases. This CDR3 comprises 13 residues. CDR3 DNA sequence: TGTGCCAGTAGATTATCAGGGTCATACATTCAGTACTTC. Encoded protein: CASRLSGSYIQYF.

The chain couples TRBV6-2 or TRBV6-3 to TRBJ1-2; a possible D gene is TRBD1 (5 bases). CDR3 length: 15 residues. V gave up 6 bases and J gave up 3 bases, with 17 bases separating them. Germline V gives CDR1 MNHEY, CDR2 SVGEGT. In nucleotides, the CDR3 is TGTGCCAGCAGCCGGACACTAGGAGGGTACTATGGCTACACCTTC. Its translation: CASSRTLGGYYGYTF.

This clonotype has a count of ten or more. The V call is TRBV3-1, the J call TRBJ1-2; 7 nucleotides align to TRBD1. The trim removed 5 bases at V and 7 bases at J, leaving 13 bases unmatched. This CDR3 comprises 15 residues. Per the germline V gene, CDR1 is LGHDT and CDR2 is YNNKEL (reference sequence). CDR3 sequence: CASSAGTEMRGGYTF. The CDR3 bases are TGTGCCAGCAGCGCCGGGACAGAAATGAGGGGTGGCTACACCTTC.

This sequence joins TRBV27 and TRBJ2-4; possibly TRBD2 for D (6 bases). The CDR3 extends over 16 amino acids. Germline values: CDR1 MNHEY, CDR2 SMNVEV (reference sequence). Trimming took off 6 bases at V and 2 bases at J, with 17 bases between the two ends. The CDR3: CASSHNWGESKNIQYF. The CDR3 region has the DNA TGTGCCAGCAGCCACAATTGGGGGGAATCCAAAAACATTCAGTACTTC.

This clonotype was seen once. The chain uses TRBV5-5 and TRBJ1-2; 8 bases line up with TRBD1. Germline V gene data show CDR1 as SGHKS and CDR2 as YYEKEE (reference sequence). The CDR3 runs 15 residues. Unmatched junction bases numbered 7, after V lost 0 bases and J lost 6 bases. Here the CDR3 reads CASSLAAGGQDGYTF. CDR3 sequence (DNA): TGTGCCAGCAGCTTGGCGGCAGGGGGCCAAGATGGCTACACCTTC.

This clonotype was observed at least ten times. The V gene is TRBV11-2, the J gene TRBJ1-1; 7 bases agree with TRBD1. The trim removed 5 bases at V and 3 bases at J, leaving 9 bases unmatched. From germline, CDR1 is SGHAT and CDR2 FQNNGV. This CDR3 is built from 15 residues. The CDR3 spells CASSQGEPRDTEAFF. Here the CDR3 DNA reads TGTGCCAGCAGCCAGGGGGAGCCGAGAGACACTGAAGCTTTCTTT.

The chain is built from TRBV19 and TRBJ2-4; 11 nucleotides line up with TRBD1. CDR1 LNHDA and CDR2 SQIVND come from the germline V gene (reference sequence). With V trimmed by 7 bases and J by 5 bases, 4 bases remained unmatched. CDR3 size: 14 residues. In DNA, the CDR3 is TGTGCCAGTACCGGACAGGGGGCACAAAACATTCAGTACTTC. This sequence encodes CASTGQGAQNIQYF.

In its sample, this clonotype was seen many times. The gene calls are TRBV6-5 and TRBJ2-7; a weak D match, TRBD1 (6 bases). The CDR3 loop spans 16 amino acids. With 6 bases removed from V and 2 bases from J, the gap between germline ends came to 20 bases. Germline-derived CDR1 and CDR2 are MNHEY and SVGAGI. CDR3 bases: TGTGCCAGCAGATCTGTCCGACAGGAACTTACCTACGAGCAGTACTTC. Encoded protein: CASRSVRQELTYEQYF.

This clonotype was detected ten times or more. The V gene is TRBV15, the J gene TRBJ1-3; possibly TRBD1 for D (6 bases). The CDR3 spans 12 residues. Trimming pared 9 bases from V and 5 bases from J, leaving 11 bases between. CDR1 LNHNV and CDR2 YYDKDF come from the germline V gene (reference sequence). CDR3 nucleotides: TGTGCCACATTCCGGGACAGAAACACCATATATTTT. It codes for CATFRDRNTIYF.

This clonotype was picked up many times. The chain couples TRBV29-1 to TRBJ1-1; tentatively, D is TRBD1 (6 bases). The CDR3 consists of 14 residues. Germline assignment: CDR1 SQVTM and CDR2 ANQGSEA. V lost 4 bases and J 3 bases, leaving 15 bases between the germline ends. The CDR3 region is CSVGGGQIDTEAFF. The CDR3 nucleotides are TGCAGCGTTGGGGGGGGGCAGATCGACACTGAAGCTTTCTTT.

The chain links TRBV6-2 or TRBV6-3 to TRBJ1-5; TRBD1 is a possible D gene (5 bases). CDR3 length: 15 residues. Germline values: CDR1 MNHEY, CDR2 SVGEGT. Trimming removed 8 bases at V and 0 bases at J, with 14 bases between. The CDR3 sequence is CASLVGGDSNQPQHF. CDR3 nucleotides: TGTGCCAGCTTGGTCGGAGGGGATAGCAATCAGCCCCAGCATTTT.

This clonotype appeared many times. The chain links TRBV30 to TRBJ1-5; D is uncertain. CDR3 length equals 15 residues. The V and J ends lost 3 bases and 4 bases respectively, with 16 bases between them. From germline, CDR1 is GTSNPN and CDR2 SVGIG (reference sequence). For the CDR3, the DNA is TGTGCCTGGAGCCGAGCGGGCGGAGCTAATCAGCCCCAGCATTTT. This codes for CAWSRAGGANQPQHF.

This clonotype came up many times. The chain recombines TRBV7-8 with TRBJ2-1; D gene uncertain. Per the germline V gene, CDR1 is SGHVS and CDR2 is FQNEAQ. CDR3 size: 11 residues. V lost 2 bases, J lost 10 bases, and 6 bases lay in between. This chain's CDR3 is CASSLNIEQFF. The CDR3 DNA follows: TGTGCCAGCAGCTTAAATATCGAGCAGTTCTTC. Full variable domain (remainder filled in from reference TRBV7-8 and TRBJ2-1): GAGVSQSPRYKVAKRGQDVALRCDPISGHVSLFWYQQALGQGPEFLTYFQNEAQLDKSGLPSDRFFAERPEGSVSTLKIQRTQQEDSAVYLCASSLNIEQFFGPGTRLTVL.

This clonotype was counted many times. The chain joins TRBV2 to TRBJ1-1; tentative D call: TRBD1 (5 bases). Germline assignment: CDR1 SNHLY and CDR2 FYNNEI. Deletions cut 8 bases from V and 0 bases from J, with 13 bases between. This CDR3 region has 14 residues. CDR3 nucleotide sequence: TGTGCCAGCCGCCGGGACCTAATGAACACTGAAGCTTTCTTT. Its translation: CASRRDLMNTEAFF.